A selection of T cell receptor beta chains follows, all from one sample in a study of blood T cell repertoires in COVID-19. Using immunoSEQ multiplex PCR, the repertoire was profiled, and TCRdb retains in-frame clones only, with some absent. The sample carries under 200,000 clones, about 93% recorded once. The sample comprised peripheral blood. Every receptor here comes from a man aged 50 or older with acute or convalescent COVID-19. Both conserved end residues are part of each CDR3. The order of the fields is D gene, clone size, J gene, V gene, CDR3 protein, CDR3 DNA. A D gene is named only where the DNA matches it firmly. Only part of the rows carry a size: once, few, many, or a class if the clone is expanded.

D: TRBD2; size: NA; J: TRBJ2-3; V: TRBV4-2; CDR3: CASSQDQASGSPDTQYF; DNA: TGTGCCAGCAGCCAAGATCAGGCTAGCGGGAGTCCAGATACGCAGTATTTT
D: TRBD1; size: NA; J: TRBJ2-2; V: TRBV2; CDR3: CASRGRQGAIGELFF; DNA: TGTGCCAGCAGGGGGCGGCAGGGGGCTATCGGGGAGCTGTTTTTT
D: NA; size: NA; J: TRBJ1-1; V: TRBV3-1/TRBV3-2; CDR3: CASSQGGVAAEAFF; DNA: TGTGCCAGCAGCCAAGGGGGGGTGGCCGCTGAAGCTTTCTTT
D: TRBD2; size: NA; J: TRBJ2-5; V: TRBV6-6; CDR3: CASSPFGGGETQYF; DNA: TGTGCCAGCAGTCCCTTTGGGGGGGGAGAGACCCAGTACTTC
D: NA; size: NA; J: TRBJ1-2; V: TRBV18; CDR3: CASSPPNQALDRYGYTF; DNA: TGTGCCAGCTCACCACCGAATCAAGCGCTTGATCGCTATGGCTACACCTTC
D: NA; size: NA; J: TRBJ2-2; V: TRBV28; CDR3: CASSFRYTGELFF; DNA: TGTGCCAGCAGTTTCCGGTACACCGGGGAGCTGTTTTTT
D: NA; size: NA; J: TRBJ1-1; V: TRBV6-1; CDR3: CASRTRNTEAFF; DNA: TGTGCCAGCAGAACAAGGAACACTGAAGCTTTCTTT
D: TRBD2; size: NA; J: TRBJ2-3; V: TRBV29-1; CDR3: CSVPPGLAGGLGTDTQYF; DNA: TGCAGCGTCCCACCGGGACTAGCGGGAGGATTGGGGACAGATACGCAGTATTTT
D: TRBD2; size: once; J: TRBJ2-7; V: TRBV5-1; CDR3: CASSLGSLAGAEQYF; DNA: TGCGCCAGCAGCTTGGGTTCACTAGCGGGAGCCGAGCAGTACTTC
D: NA; size: once; J: TRBJ2-2; V: TRBV27; CDR3: CASSSGLSGELFF; DNA: TGTGCCAGCAGTTCGGGACTTTCCGGGGAGCTGTTTTTT
D: NA; size: NA; J: TRBJ2-2; V: TRBV7-3; CDR3: CASSLSGDNTGELFF; DNA: TGTGCCAGCAGCTTATCGGGGGATAACACCGGGGAGCTGTTTTTT
D: NA; size: NA; J: TRBJ1-5; V: TRBV2; CDR3: CASSRGAFLQPQHF; DNA: TGTGCCAGCAGCCGCGGGGCTTTTCTTCAGCCCCAGCATTTT
D: NA; size: once; J: TRBJ2-5; V: TRBV3-1/TRBV3-2; CDR3: CASSPRDQETQYF; DNA: TGTGCCAGCAGCCCCCGGGACCAAGAGACCCAGTACTTC
D: TRBD2; size: NA; J: TRBJ2-3; V: TRBV4-1; CDR3: CASSQGELAGDTQYF; DNA: TGCGCCAGCAGCCAAGGGGAGCTAGCGGGAGATACGCAGTATTTT
D: TRBD2; size: NA; J: TRBJ2-5; V: TRBV5-1; CDR3: CASSLVQGGETQYF; DNA: TGCGCCAGCAGCTTGGTCCAGGGAGGGGAGACCCAGTACTTC
D: NA; size: NA; J: TRBJ1-5; V: TRBV3-1/TRBV3-2; CDR3: CASSVTRGQPQHF; DNA: TGTGCCAGCAGCGTTACTCGGGGGCAGCCCCAGCATTTT
D: NA; size: NA; J: TRBJ2-1; V: TRBV28; CDR3: CASSRTENEQFF; DNA: TGTGCCAGCAGCCGAACGGAGAATGAGCAGTTCTTC
D: TRBD1; size: NA; J: TRBJ2-1; V: TRBV30; CDR3: CAWGGQNNEQFF; DNA: TGTGCCTGGGGGGGACAGAACAATGAGCAGTTCTTC
D: NA; size: NA; J: TRBJ2-3; V: TRBV21-1; CDR3: CASSKARGRADTQYF; DNA: TGTGCCAGCAGCAAAGCAAGGGGGCGGGCAGATACGCAGTATTTT
D: NA; size: NA; J: TRBJ1-5; V: TRBV28; CDR3: CASSPTGWDDQPQHF; DNA: TGTGCCAGCAGTCCAACAGGGTGGGACGATCAGCCCCAGCATTTT
D: NA; size: NA; J: TRBJ2-6; V: TRBV24-1; CDR3: CATSGGRNVLTF; DNA: TGTGCCACCAGTGGAGGCCGCAACGTCCTGACTTTC
D: NA; size: NA; J: TRBJ2-7; V: TRBV10-3; CDR3: CAISESFGSNINEQYF; DNA: TGTGCCATCAGTGAGTCGTTCGGTAGCAATATAAACGAGCAGTACTTC
D: TRBD1; size: once; J: TRBJ2-7; V: TRBV4-1; CDR3: CASSQDATGTSYEQYF; DNA: TGCGCCAGCAGCCAAGACGCGACAGGGACGAGCTACGAGCAGTACTTC
D: TRBD1; size: NA; J: TRBJ2-3; V: TRBV4-3; CDR3: CASSLTGQGTDTQYF; DNA: TGCGCCAGCAGCCTTACGGGACAGGGCACAGATACGCAGTATTTT
D: TRBD2; size: NA; J: TRBJ2-4; V: TRBV6-5; CDR3: CASNPAGVQNIQYF; DNA: TGTGCCAGCAACCCAGCGGGAGTTCAAAACATTCAGTACTTC
D: TRBD2; size: NA; J: TRBJ2-2; V: TRBV24-1; CDR3: CATSMGWDFDAREKAGELFF; DNA: TGTGCCACCAGTATGGGATGGGACTTTGATGCGCGGGAGAAAGCCGGGGAGCTGTTTTTT
D: TRBD1; size: NA; J: TRBJ1-5; V: TRBV19; CDR3: CASSLSRGQNQPQHF; DNA: TGTGCCAGTAGTCTCAGCAGGGGGCAGAACCAGCCCCAGCATTTT
D: NA; size: NA; J: TRBJ1-6; V: TRBV27; CDR3: CASSSYNSPLHF; DNA: TGTGCCAGCAGTTCATATAATTCACCCCTCCACTTT
D: TRBD2; size: NA; J: TRBJ2-1; V: TRBV5-6; CDR3: CASSFRLAGGNEQFF; DNA: TGTGCCAGCAGCTTCAGACTAGCGGGGGGGAATGAGCAGTTCTTC
D: TRBD1; size: NA; J: TRBJ2-3; V: TRBV6-5; CDR3: CASSSGQGMDTQYF; DNA: TGTGCCAGCAGTTCGGGACAGGGGATGGATACGCAGTATTTT
D: TRBD1; size: NA; J: TRBJ1-1; V: TRBV6-6; CDR3: CASIRGLEAFF; DNA: TGTGCCAGCATAAGGGGGCTTGAAGCTTTCTTT
D: TRBD1; size: NA; J: TRBJ1-2; V: TRBV29-1; CDR3: CSVGTGDGYTF; DNA: TGCAGCGTTGGGACAGGGGATGGCTACACCTTC
D: TRBD2; size: NA; J: TRBJ2-3; V: TRBV7-2; CDR3: CASSLALAGTDTQYF; DNA: TGTGCCAGCAGCTTAGCACTAGCGGGGACAGATACGCAGTATTTT
D: NA; size: NA; J: TRBJ1-5; V: TRBV28; CDR3: CASSLQGGSNQPQHF; DNA: TGTGCCAGCAGCCTACAGGGCGGGAGCAATCAGCCCCAGCATTTT
D: NA; size: NA; J: TRBJ2-2; V: TRBV4-2; CDR3: CASSPPAASTGELFF; DNA: TGTGCCAGCAGCCCCCCAGCGGCCAGCACCGGGGAGCTGTTTTTT
D: NA; size: NA; J: TRBJ1-5; V: TRBV7-8; CDR3: CASSRDNYSNQPQHF; DNA: TGTGCCAGCAGCCGGGACAACTATAGCAATCAGCCCCAGCATTTT
D: TRBD1; size: NA; J: TRBJ2-2; V: TRBV7-9; CDR3: CASSPLTGGAGTGELFF; DNA: TGTGCCAGCAGCCCGCTCACAGGGGGCGCGGGCACCGGGGAGCTGTTTTTT
D: TRBD1; size: NA; J: TRBJ2-3; V: TRBV18; CDR3: CASSPLATGTGTDTQYF; DNA: TGTGCCAGCTCACCTCTCGCGACAGGGACGGGCACAGATACGCAGTATTTT
D: NA; size: NA; J: TRBJ1-2; V: TRBV5-6; CDR3: CASSLVTGRMLYGYTF; DNA: TGTGCCAGCAGCTTAGTGACAGGAAGAATGCTTTATGGCTACACCTTC
D: TRBD1; size: NA; J: TRBJ1-2; V: TRBV3-1/TRBV3-2; CDR3: CASSQIMGQGYGYTF; DNA: TGTGCCAGCAGCCAAATTATGGGACAGGGTTATGGCTACACCTTC
D: TRBD1; size: NA; J: TRBJ2-7; V: TRBV20-1; CDR3: CSASSVGQGIQEQYF; DNA: TGCAGTGCTAGTTCGGTGGGACAGGGGATTCAGGAGCAGTACTTC
D: TRBD1; size: NA; J: TRBJ2-2; V: TRBV25-1; CDR3: CASSSTGGAGTGELFF; DNA: TGTGCCAGCAGCTCGACAGGGGGCGCGGGTACCGGGGAGCTGTTTTTT
D: TRBD1; size: NA; J: TRBJ1-2; V: TRBV7-9; CDR3: CASSIATGAHGYTF; DNA: TGTGCCAGCAGCATCGCGACAGGGGCCCATGGCTACACCTTC
D: NA; size: NA; J: TRBJ1-1; V: TRBV28; CDR3: CASSLRGNTEAFF; DNA: TGTGCCAGCAGCCTTCGAGGGAACACTGAAGCTTTCTTT
D: TRBD1; size: NA; J: TRBJ2-7; V: TRBV11-2; CDR3: CASSGWDRFYEQYF; DNA: TGTGCCAGCAGCGGATGGGACAGATTCTACGAGCAGTACTTC
D: NA; size: once; J: TRBJ1-2; V: TRBV9; CDR3: CASSAQGRANYGYTF; DNA: TGTGCCAGCAGCGCACAGGGTAGGGCTAACTATGGCTACACCTTC
D: TRBD1; size: NA; J: TRBJ2-5; V: TRBV6-4; CDR3: CASSDSRDRKYGSQETQYF; DNA: TGTGCCAGCAGTGACTCTCGGGACAGGAAGTACGGGAGTCAAGAGACCCAGTACTTC
D: NA; size: NA; J: TRBJ2-7; V: TRBV29-1; CDR3: CSVGTRDSYEQYF; DNA: TGCAGCGTTGGGACAAGAGACTCCTACGAGCAGTACTTC
D: TRBD1; size: NA; J: TRBJ2-1; V: TRBV4-1; CDR3: CASSQPGQGRGEQFF; DNA: TGCGCCAGCAGCCAACCGGGACAGGGGCGGGGTGAGCAGTTCTTC
D: NA; size: NA; J: TRBJ2-5; V: TRBV5-1; CDR3: CASSLIGVGRVETQYF; DNA: TGCGCCAGCAGCTTGATCGGGGTGGGTAGGGTAGAGACCCAGTACTTC
D: NA; size: NA; J: TRBJ1-5; V: TRBV30; CDR3: CAWSVDGSQPQHF; DNA: TGTGCCTGGAGTGTGGACGGGAGTCAGCCCCAGCATTTT
D: TRBD1; size: NA; J: TRBJ2-1; V: TRBV9; CDR3: CASSPGQDIHTRLGEQFF; DNA: TGTGCCAGCAGTCCGGGACAGGACATTCATACCCGTCTCGGTGAGCAGTTCTTC
D: NA; size: many; J: TRBJ1-1; V: TRBV10-3; CDR3: CAITATGSNTEAFF; DNA: TGTGCCATCACCGCTACAGGGTCCAACACTGAAGCTTTCTTT
D: NA; size: NA; J: TRBJ2-3; V: TRBV24-1; CDR3: CATSALGLDTQYF; DNA: TGTGCCACCAGCGCCCTGGGCCTAGATACGCAGTATTTT
D: NA; size: NA; J: TRBJ2-2; V: TRBV11-2; CDR3: CASSLAGLATGELFF; DNA: TGTGCCAGCAGCTTAGCTGGTCTGGCCACCGGGGAGCTGTTTTTT
D: NA; size: NA; J: TRBJ2-7; V: TRBV11-2; CDR3: CASSRTTSGTTTYEQYF; DNA: TGTGCCAGCAGCCGCACCACGTCGGGGACAACCACCTACGAGCAGTACTTC
D: TRBD1; size: NA; J: TRBJ1-5; V: TRBV7-2; CDR3: CASRPGTDRQPQHF; DNA: TGTGCCAGCAGGCCTGGGACAGATCGGCAGCCCCAGCATTTT